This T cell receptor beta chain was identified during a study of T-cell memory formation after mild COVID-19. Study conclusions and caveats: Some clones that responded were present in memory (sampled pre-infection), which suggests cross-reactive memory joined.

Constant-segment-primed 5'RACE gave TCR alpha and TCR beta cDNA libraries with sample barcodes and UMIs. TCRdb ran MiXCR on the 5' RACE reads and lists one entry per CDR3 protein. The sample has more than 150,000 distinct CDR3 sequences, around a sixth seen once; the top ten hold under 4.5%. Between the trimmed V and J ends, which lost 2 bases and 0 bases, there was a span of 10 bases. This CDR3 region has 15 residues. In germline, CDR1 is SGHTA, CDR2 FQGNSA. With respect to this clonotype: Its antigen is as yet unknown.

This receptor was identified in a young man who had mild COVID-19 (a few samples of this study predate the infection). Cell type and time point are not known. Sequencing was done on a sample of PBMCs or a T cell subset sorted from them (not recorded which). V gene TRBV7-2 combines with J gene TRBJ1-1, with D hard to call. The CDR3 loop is CASSLTHAVNTEAFF. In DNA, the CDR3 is TGTGCCAGCAGCTTAACCCACGCGGTGAACACTGAAGCTTTCTTT.